The rows below give T cell receptor beta chains drawn from one sample of a study of T cells after posttransplantation cyclophosphamide. Here immunoSEQ multiplex PCR was the method, and the copy in TCRdb shows in-frame clones only, minus some. Of approximately 45,000 clones listed, 90% were seen once; the top ten hold less than 2.5%. Sequences were derived from PBMCs, sampled around 58 days after allogeneic stem cell transplant with posttransplant cyclophosphamide. The receptors stem from a male patient aged 60 to 75 who received an allogeneic stem cell transplant from a related donor and was CMV-positive. Part of the T cell pool may stem from the graft donor. The CDR3 runs from the conserved cysteine through the conserved F or W. The order of the fields is J gene, V gene, D gene, clone size, CDR3 DNA, CDR3 protein. D genes are given only for firm matches. The listing skips clone size in some rows; elsewhere it reads once, few, many or a size class.

TRBJ1-1,TRBV28,TRBD1,.,TGTGCCAGCATTCAGGGGGTTACTGAAGCTTTCTTT,CASIQGVTEAFF
TRBJ1-2,TRBV5-1,TRBD1,.,TGCGCCAGCAGCTTAGGGGGCGGGGATGGCTACACCTTC,CASSLGGGDGYTF
TRBJ2-3,TRBV9,TRBD2,.,TGTGCCAGCAGCGCCGGACTAGCGGGAGATACGCAGTATTTT,CASSAGLAGDTQYF
TRBJ1-5,TRBV2,.,.,TGTGCCAGCACCAGGGAGGGCAATCAGCCCCAGCATTTT,CASTREGNQPQHF
TRBJ1-1,TRBV4-1,.,.,TGCGCCAGCAGCCAAGAGGGGGCCGGGCGTATGAACACTGAAGCTTTCTTT,CASSQEGAGRMNTEAFF
TRBJ1-3,TRBV5-6,.,.,TGTGCCAGCAGCTCGGGAGCCTACACCATATATTTT,CASSSGAYTIYF
TRBJ2-3,TRBV7-6,TRBD1,.,TGTGCCAGCAGCTTACAACAGGGGGCGTCCGCAGATACGCAGTATTTT,CASSLQQGASADTQYF
TRBJ1-2,TRBV27,TRBD1,once,TGTGCCAGCAGTTTATCAGGGACAGGGAATAACTATGGCTACACCTTC,CASSLSGTGNNYGYTF
TRBJ1-1,TRBV4-2,TRBD1,.,TGTGCCAGCAGCCGTTACGGGACAGGGGGTTCAGGAACTGAAGCTTTCTTT,CASSRYGTGGSGTEAFF
TRBJ2-7,TRBV30,.,.,TGTGCCTGGAAGGGGACACTAACATCCTACGAGCAGTACTTC,CAWKGTLTSYEQYF
TRBJ1-3,TRBV11-2,.,few,TGTGCCAGCAGCTTAGGACAGGTGGTCTCTGGAAACACCATATATTTT,CASSLGQVVSGNTIYF
TRBJ2-1,TRBV21-1,.,few,TGTGCCAGCAGCAGGGGGACAGGGAATGAGCAGTTCTTC,CASSRGTGNEQFF
TRBJ2-1,TRBV19,TRBD2,.,TGTGCCAGTAGGCCGGGACTAGCGATCTACAATGAGCAGTTCTTC,CASRPGLAIYNEQFF
TRBJ1-5,TRBV15,.,.,TGTGCCACCAGCAGATCAGATAGCAATCAGCCCCAGCATTTT,CATSRSDSNQPQHF
TRBJ2-1,TRBV2,TRBD2,.,TGTGCCAGCAGTGCGGCCCCTAGCGGGGAGGGTGAGCAGTTCTTC,CASSAAPSGEGEQFF
TRBJ2-3,TRBV9,TRBD1,.,TGTGCCAGCAGCGTAGAAGGGGGCCGGACAGATACGCAGTATTTT,CASSVEGGRTDTQYF
TRBJ1-1,TRBV30,.,.,TGTGCCTGGAGGGCTCAGAACACTGAAGCTTTCTTT,CAWRAQNTEAFF
TRBJ1-1,TRBV5-1,.,.,TGCGCCAGCAGTTGGGACGGGAGTACTGAAGCTTTCTTT,CASSWDGSTEAFF
TRBJ1-2,TRBV6-5,.,few,TGTGCCAGCAGTTACCGACCCGACAGCTATGGCTACACCTTC,CASSYRPDSYGYTF
TRBJ1-1,TRBV30,.,.,TGTGCCTGGGTATTGAACACTGAAGCTTTCTTT,CAWVLNTEAFF
TRBJ1-1,TRBV7-9,TRBD1,.,TGTGCCAGCAGCCAAGGGGGACAGGGGGCTGAAGCTTTCTTT,CASSQGGQGAEAFF
TRBJ2-1,TRBV28,.,.,TGTGCCAGCAGTACCCAGCGGGTGTCCTACAATGAGCAGTTCTTC,CASSTQRVSYNEQFF
TRBJ1-1,TRBV5-4,TRBD1,.,TGTGCCAGCAGCTGGGGGGACAGCCGTGAAGCTTTCTTT,CASSWGDSREAFF
TRBJ1-2,TRBV18,TRBD1,.,TGTGCCAGCTCACTCTCGGGGGGACAGGGAGGATATGGCTACACCTTC,CASSLSGGQGGYGYTF
TRBJ2-5,TRBV2,.,.,TGTGCCAGCAGTCCTAGGCGGACCCAGTACTTC,CASSPRRTQYF
TRBJ1-5,TRBV5-6,.,.,TGTGCCAGCAGCTTCGCGGGGGGGGGCCTTGGGCCCCAGCATTTT,CASSFAGGGLGPQHF
TRBJ1-3,TRBV6-1,TRBD1,.,TGTGCCAGCACGGCGGACAGGGCTACTGGAAACACCATATATTTT,CASTADRATGNTIYF
TRBJ1-5,TRBV4-1,.,few,TGCGCCAGCAGCCAAGATGGGCGTCAGCCCCAGCATTTT,CASSQDGRQPQHF
TRBJ1-1,TRBV5-5,.,.,TGTGCCAGCAGCCCGTCCGGGAGGGCGGGAACTGAAGCTTTCTTT,CASSPSGRAGTEAFF
TRBJ2-7,TRBV5-8,.,.,TGTGCCAGCAGCTTGGCGGCAGGGCCCCAAGGAGAGCAGTACTTC,CASSLAAGPQGEQYF
TRBJ2-6,TRBV27,.,.,TGTGCCAGCAGCTTCTCTGGGGCCAACGTCCTGACTTTC,CASSFSGANVLTF
TRBJ2-3,TRBV7-2,.,.,TGTGCCAGCAGCTTAGTCAGGGCAGCAACCACAGATACGCAGTATTTT,CASSLVRAATTDTQYF
TRBJ2-4,TRBV29-1,TRBD1,.,TGCAGCGTTGGTGGAGGACAGGGAAACATTCAGTACTTC,CSVGGGQGNIQYF
TRBJ2-1,TRBV29-1,TRBD2,.,TGCAGCGTTCTGTCTAGCGGGGGAAATGAGCAGTTCTTC,CSVLSSGGNEQFF
TRBJ2-7,TRBV7-6,TRBD1,few,TGTGCCAGCAGCTTAGCGGCCAGGGGGCAGGGAGAGCAGTACTTC,CASSLAARGQGEQYF
TRBJ2-1,TRBV29-1,.,.,TGCAGCGTTGAAGGAGAGGTTGTAGGCGTCAATGAGCAGTTCTTC,CSVEGEVVGVNEQFF
TRBJ2-2,TRBV7-2,TRBD2,.,TGTGCCAGCAGCTTAATCGGGGGGGCCGGGTACACCGGGGAGCTGTTTTTT,CASSLIGGAGYTGELFF
TRBJ1-2,TRBV7-9,.,.,TGTGCCAGCCTCCCTCTTTCGGGTGAGGTGGATGGCTACACCTTC,CASLPLSGEVDGYTF
TRBJ1-1,TRBV5-8,TRBD1,once,TGTGCCAGCAGCCGTGGGACAGCCTCTTTGAACACTGAAGCTTTCTTT,CASSRGTASLNTEAFF
TRBJ2-3,TRBV5-1,.,once,TGCGCCAGCGGGGAGGGGGACAGCACAGATACGCAGTATTTT,CASGEGDSTDTQYF
TRBJ1-1,TRBV14,.,.,TGTGCCAGCAGCCAAGGGTCAGACACTGAAGCTTTCTTT,CASSQGSDTEAFF
TRBJ2-1,TRBV21-1,.,.,TGTGCCAGCAGCAAAGGGGGGGGTAATTTGGGAGATGAGCAGTTCTTC,CASSKGGGNLGDEQFF
TRBJ1-2,TRBV4-1,TRBD1,.,TGCGCCAGCAGCCAAGGGGGGACAGGGGACTATGGCTACACCTTC,CASSQGGTGDYGYTF
TRBJ1-1,TRBV7-6,.,.,TGTGCCAGCAGCGCCATGGGAGGGATTAACACTGAAGCTTTCTTT,CASSAMGGINTEAFF
TRBJ1-3,TRBV7-8,TRBD1,.,TGTGCCAGCAGCTTCAGGGACAGCGGAAACACCATATATTTT,CASSFRDSGNTIYF
TRBJ1-1,TRBV2,TRBD1,.,TGTGCCAGCAGCCCGGGACAGTACATGAACACTGAAGCTTTCTTT,CASSPGQYMNTEAFF
TRBJ1-2,TRBV5-1,.,.,TGCGCCAGCACCATCGTAGGGGGGGTGGACTATGGCTACACCTTC,CASTIVGGVDYGYTF
TRBJ1-4,TRBV27,.,.,TGTGCCAGCAGCAGAGCGGGACAAATTGGGGAAAAACTGTTTTTT,CASSRAGQIGEKLFF
TRBJ1-1,TRBV5-1,.,once,TGCGCCAGCAGCTGGGCAGATTTGAACACTGAAGCTTTCTTT,CASSWADLNTEAFF
TRBJ1-1,TRBV9,.,.,TGTGCCAGCAGCGTAGGCGGGTACACTGAAGCTTTCTTT,CASSVGGYTEAFF
TRBJ2-5,TRBV2,.,.,TGTGCCAGCAGTGAACCGTATCAAGAGACCCAGTACTTC,CASSEPYQETQYF
TRBJ1-2,TRBV18,.,.,TGTGCCAGCTCACCACCGTCCGGGTCTAACTATGGCTACACCTTC,CASSPPSGSNYGYTF
TRBJ1-2,TRBV5-1,.,.,TGCGCCAGCAGCTTGGATGGAGGGGGCTACACCTTC,CASSLDGGGYTF
TRBJ1-2,TRBV19,.,.,TGTGCCAGTAGTCCTCAGGGATTCTTCTATGGCTACACCTTC,CASSPQGFFYGYTF